The sequence of this T cell receptor (beta chain) was determined in a study of blood T cell repertoires in COVID-19. The table came from immunoSEQ multiplex PCR; TCRdb's copy has only in-frame clones and leaves some out. The repertoire holds fewer than 85,000 clones, with 83% as singletons. The CDR3 runs to 15 residues. V dropped 9 bases and J dropped 0 bases, with 15 bases sitting between them. Germline V gene data show CDR1 as LNHDA and CDR2 as SQIVND (reference sequence). The source material was peripheral blood. This TCR was recovered from a man younger than 40 with COVID-19, enrolled during active disease. V is TRBV19 and J is TRBJ1-5; D is perhaps TRBD1 (5 bases). The CDR3 spells CASGGFGVSNQPQHF. CDR3 nucleotide sequence: TGTGCCAGCGGGGGGTTCGGGGTTAGCAATCAGCCCCAGCATTTT.